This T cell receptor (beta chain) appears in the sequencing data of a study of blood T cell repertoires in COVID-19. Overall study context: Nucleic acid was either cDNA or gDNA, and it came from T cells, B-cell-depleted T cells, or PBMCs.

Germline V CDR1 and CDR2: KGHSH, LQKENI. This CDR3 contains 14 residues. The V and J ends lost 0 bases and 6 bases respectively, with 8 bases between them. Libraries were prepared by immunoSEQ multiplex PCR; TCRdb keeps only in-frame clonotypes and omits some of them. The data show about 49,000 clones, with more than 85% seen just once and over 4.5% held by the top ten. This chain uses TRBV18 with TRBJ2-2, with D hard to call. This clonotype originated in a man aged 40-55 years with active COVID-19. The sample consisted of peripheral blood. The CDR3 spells CASSPPLRAGELFF. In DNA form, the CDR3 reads TGTGCCAGCTCACCACCGCTACGGGCCGGGGAGCTGTTTTTT.